This T cell receptor beta chain is drawn from a study of blood T cell repertoires in COVID-19. Sequencing was performed with immunoSEQ multiplex PCR; in TCRdb, only in-frame clones are kept and a portion is missing. The sample comprises approximately 200,000 clones, 70% to 90% of which are singletons, and around 1.1% rests with the top ten. Trimming removed 0 bases from V and 6 bases from J, with 17 bases in between. Germline values: CDR1 SGDLS, CDR2 YYNGEE. The CDR3 totals 16 residues. This clone has only a few counts. Material for sequencing was peripheral blood. J is TRBJ2-3 and V is TRBV9; perhaps TRBD1 as D (5 bases). This TCR was sampled from a man younger than 40 with acute or convalescent COVID-19. CDR3 sequence reads: CASSVAGSYGSDTQYF. Here the CDR3 DNA reads TGTGCCAGCAGCGTAGCAGGGTCTTATGGTTCGGATACGCAGTATTTT. The full variable domain, rest sourced from reference TRBV9 and TRBJ2-3, is DSGVTQTPKHLITATGQRVTLRCSPRSGDLSVYWYQQSLDQGLQFLIQYYNGEERAKGNILERFSAQQFPDLHSELNLSSLELGDSALYFCASSVAGSYGSDTQYFGPGTRLTVL.